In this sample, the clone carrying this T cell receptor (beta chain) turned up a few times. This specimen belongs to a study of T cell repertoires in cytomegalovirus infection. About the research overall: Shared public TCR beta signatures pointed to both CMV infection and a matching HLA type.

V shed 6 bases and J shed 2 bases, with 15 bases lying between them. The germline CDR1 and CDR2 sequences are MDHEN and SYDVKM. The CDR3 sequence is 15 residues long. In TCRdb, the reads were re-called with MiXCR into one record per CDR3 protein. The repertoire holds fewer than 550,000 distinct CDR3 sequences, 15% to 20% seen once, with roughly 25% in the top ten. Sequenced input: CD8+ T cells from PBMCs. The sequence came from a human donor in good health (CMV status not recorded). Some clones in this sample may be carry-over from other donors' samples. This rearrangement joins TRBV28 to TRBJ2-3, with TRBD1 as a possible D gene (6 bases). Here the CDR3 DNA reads TGTGCCAGCAGCCCTGGGACACTCAACACAGATACGCAGTATTTT. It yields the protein CASSPGTLNTDTQYF.